This T cell receptor (beta chain) was identified during a study of blood T cell repertoires in COVID-19. Study at large: There were acute and convalescent COVID-19 samples, and they came from the United States, Italy and Spain. Sources were T cells, B-cell-depleted T cells, or PBMCs; the material itself was cDNA or gDNA.

TCRdb's copy holds only in-frame clones and misses some; the assay was immunoSEQ multiplex PCR. Of tens of thousands of clones detected, almost 85% appear once; the ten largest clones hold around 7%. This CDR3 is built from 15 residues. Germline loops: CDR1 SGHVS, CDR2 FNYEAQ. The V end was cut by 5 bases, the J end by 3 bases, with 16 bases between. Sequenced sample: peripheral blood. The receptor's source is a man aged 45 to 65 with active or convalescent COVID-19. The chain joins TRBV7-6 to TRBJ2-5; a weak D match, TRBD2 (6 bases). The CDR3 coding sequence is TGTGCCAGCAGCCCACTGGCTAGGAGGGAAGAGACCCAGTACTTC. Translation: CASSPLARREETQYF. The whole variable domain, remainder taken from reference TRBV7-6 and TRBJ2-5, is GAGVSQSPRYKVTKRGQDVALRCDPISGHVSLYWYRQALGQGPEFLTYFNYEAQQDKSGLPNDRFSAERPEGSISTLTIQRTEQRDSAMYRCASSPLARREETQYFGPGTRLLVL.